Each of the 19 T cell receptor beta chains below was sequenced from the same sample in a study of T cells after yellow fever vaccination. TCRdb analysed the 5' RACE reads with MiXCR anew, one entry per CDR3 protein. The table includes a few hundred thousand distinct CDR3 sequences, 9.5% to 15% detected once. Here the sequenced sample was CD4+ T cells sorted from PBMCs, taken 15 days after the yellow fever booster vaccination. These receptors all stem from a man younger than 35 who received the YFV17D yellow fever vaccine.

The rearrangement links TRBV5-1 to TRBJ2-2; 7 nucleotides line up with TRBD1. J gave up 4 bases and V 4 bases, and 10 bases lay outside the gene matches. CDR1 and CDR2 from the germline V gene are SGHRS and YFSETQ. The CDR3 runs 16 residues. The DNA of the CDR3 is TGCGCCAGCAGCCCGGTGGCAGGGGGTTTCACCGGGGAGCTGTTTTTT. It yields the protein CASSPVAGGFTGELFF.

V is TRBV6-2 or TRBV6-3 and J is TRBJ1-6, with D unclear. Germline values: CDR1 MNHEY, CDR2 SVGEGT. There are 14 residues in the CDR3. Between the trimmed V and J ends, which lost 6 bases and 9 bases, there was a span of 15 bases. DNA for the CDR3: TGTGCCAGCAGGCTGGGCCGCCTGAGTTCACCCCTCCACTTT. It is translated as CASRLGRLSSPLHF.

The V gene is TRBV5-1, the J gene TRBJ2-2; 8 bases align to TRBD2. Trimming removed 9 bases from V and 5 bases from J; junction bases left unmatched: 12. CDR3 length: 15 amino acids. Germline-derived CDR1 and CDR2 are SGHRS and YFSETQ. The CDR3 sequence: CATQSASGSTGELFF. In nucleotides, the CDR3 is TGCGCCACCCAGTCGGCTAGCGGGTCGACCGGGGAGCTGTTTTTT.

This clonotype has just a few counts. V and J are TRBV9 and TRBJ2-5; TRBD2 matches 13 bases. The germline V gene has CDR1 SGDLS and CDR2 YYNGEE. J gave up 2 bases and V 3 bases, and 10 bases lay outside the gene matches. The CDR3 consists of 18 residues. The CDR3 DNA sequence: TGTGCCAGCAGCGATGGACTAGCGGGAGACCCTAGACAAGAGACCCAGTACTTC. Amino acid sequence: CASSDGLAGDPRQETQYF.

The chain has TRBV20-1 and TRBJ2-7, with no clear D. CDR3 length equals 13 residues. V was clipped by 0 bases and J by 5 bases, with 11 bases between them. CDR1 is DFQATT and CDR2 is SNEGSKA in the germline V gene (reference sequence). The CDR3 sequence: CSARDLIEDEQYF. The CDR3 DNA reads as TGCAGTGCTAGAGACCTAATAGAGGACGAGCAGTACTTC.

The rearrangement links TRBV7-9 to TRBJ1-2; D gene ambiguous. The CDR3 totals 14 residues. With 3 bases removed from V and 3 bases from J, the gap between germline ends came to 11 bases. The germline V gene encodes CDR1 SEHNR and CDR2 FQNEAQ (reference sequence). The CDR3 DNA reads TGTGCCAGCAGCTTCGAGCCAAGGGACTATGGCTACACCTTC. Translation: CASSFEPRDYGYTF.

This clonotype has more than one count but fewer than ten. CDR3 region: CSATDSTNYGYTF. The CDR3 DNA reads as TGCAGTGCTACCGACAGTACTAACTATGGCTACACCTTC. The rearrangement uses TRBV20-1 and TRBJ1-2; a weak D match, TRBD1 (5 bases). Germline V gene sequence: CDR1 DFQATT, CDR2 SNEGSKA (reference sequence). V was pared by 4 bases and J by 0 bases, with 9 bases between. The CDR3 is made up of 13 amino acids.

V usage is TRBV7-9 and J usage is TRBJ2-1; D tentatively fits TRBD1 or TRBD2 (5 bases each). Germline CDR1 is SEHNR and CDR2 is FQNEAQ (reference sequence). The CDR3 has 15 amino acids. The V and J ends lost 5 bases and 5 bases respectively, with 16 bases between them. The CDR3 reads CASSPGTHWDNEQFF. In DNA, the CDR3 is TGTGCCAGCAGCCCCGGGACGCACTGGGACAATGAGCAGTTCTTC.

The table lists this clonotype with many counts. The chain employs TRBV5-5 and TRBJ2-5, with TRBD1 identical over 9 bases. Germline V gene lookup returns CDR1 SGHKS and CDR2 YYEKEE (reference sequence). The V segment lost 7 bases and the J segment 4 bases; nucleotides outside the gene matches: 8. CDR3 length: 14 residues. The CDR3, as DNA: TGTGCCAGCGACGGGGACAGGGCGGCAGAGACCCAGTACTTC. This sequence encodes CASDGDRAAETQYF.

This clonotype has just a few counts. The rearrangement joins TRBV9 to TRBJ1-3; D gene ambiguous. The germline CDR1 and CDR2 sequences are SGDLS and YYNGEE. This CDR3 comprises 13 residues. V gave up 0 bases and J gave up 3 bases, with 4 bases separating them. The CDR3 here is CASSVGYGNTIYF. The CDR3 bases are TGTGCCAGCAGCGTAGGGTATGGAAACACCATATATTTT. Full variable domain (remainder filled in from reference TRBV9 and TRBJ1-3): DSGVTQTPKHLITATGQRVTLRCSPRSGDLSVYWYQQSLDQGLQFLIQYYNGEERAKGNILERFSAQQFPDLHSELNLSSLELGDSALYFCASSVGYGNTIYFGEGSWLTVV.

The genes are TRBV9 and TRBJ2-5; D is perhaps TRBD2 (6 bases). Looked up from germline, CDR1 is SGDLS and CDR2 is YYNGEE. This CDR3 is built from 15 residues. V was cut by 4 bases and J by 5 bases, with 18 bases left in between. The CDR3 loop is CASSPGDPGGETQYF. The CDR3 bases are TGTGCCAGCAGCCCGGGGGACCCAGGCGGTGAGACCCAGTACTTC.

CDR3 bases: TGCGCCAGCAGCCATACCACCGGGGAGCTGTTTTTT. Translated: CASSHTTGELFF. The genes are TRBV4-1 and TRBJ2-2; no clear D gene. Between the trimmed V and J ends, which lost 3 bases and 4 bases, there was a span of 3 bases. CDR3 length: 12 residues. CDR1 and CDR2 (germline): MGHRA, YSYEKL.

The chain carries TRBV2 and TRBJ1-5; D perhaps matches TRBD1 (5 bases). The CDR3 runs 14 residues. Looked up from germline, CDR1 is SNHLY and CDR2 is FYNNEI. Between the trimmed V and J ends, which lost 6 bases and 6 bases, there was a span of 15 bases. The CDR3 region is CASRDTGGGQPQHF. As DNA, the CDR3 is TGTGCCAGCAGGGACACGGGCGGGGGTCAGCCCCAGCATTTT.

The chain recombines TRBV20-1 with TRBJ1-4, with TRBD1 identical over 10 bases. V dropped 5 bases and J dropped 6; count of bases not matched to a gene: 3. The CDR3 consists of 13 residues. Germline CDR1 is DFQATT and CDR2 is SNEGSKA (reference sequence). CDR3 sequence: CSASGTGDEKLFF. The CDR3 bases are TGCAGTGCTTCCGGGACAGGGGATGAAAAACTGTTTTTT.

This clonotype came up a few times. The gene calls are TRBV5-1 and TRBJ1-1; no reliable D call. V was trimmed by 7 bases and J by 2 bases, leaving 15 bases between them. Germline lookup yields CDR1 SGHRS and CDR2 YFSETQ. This CDR3 spans 14 amino acids. The CDR3 protein is CASSSFGDNTEAFF. The CDR3 DNA is TGCGCCAGCTCCTCTTTTGGGGATAACACTGAAGCTTTCTTT.

Only a few counts were recorded for this clonotype. The J gene is TRBJ2-5, the V gene TRBV5-1, with D possibly being TRBD2 (5 bases). The germline V gene has CDR1 SGHRS and CDR2 YFSETQ. The CDR3 loop spans 15 amino acids. V dropped 4 bases and J dropped 2 bases, with 15 bases sitting between them. Here the CDR3 DNA reads TGCGCCAGCAGCCGCTTCATCGGGGATCAAGAGACCCAGTACTTC. Translated: CASSRFIGDQETQYF.

This clonotype appeared a few times. The rearrangement joins TRBV20-1 to TRBJ1-2, with D possibly TRBD1 on 6 matching bases. Germline V gives CDR1 DFQATT, CDR2 SNEGSKA (reference sequence). V was clipped by 4 bases and J by 4 bases, with 10 bases between them. The CDR3 spans 12 residues. This CDR3 is CSAMEGGYGYTF. In DNA, the CDR3 is TGCAGTGCTATGGAGGGGGGCTATGGCTACACCTTC.

DNA for the CDR3: TGCGCCAGCAGCTTGAGGCCTCTCACGGGCGATAATTCACCCCTCCACTTT. It is translated as CASSLRPLTGDNSPLHF. V is TRBV5-1 and J is TRBJ1-6; D uncertain. Germline CDR1 is SGHRS and CDR2 is YFSETQ. Between the trimmed V and J ends, which lost 1 base and 5 bases, there was a span of 16 bases. The CDR3 has 17 amino acids.

This clonotype has at least ten counts. V and J are TRBV29-1 and TRBJ2-3; either TRBD1 or TRBD2 may supply D (6 bases each). Germline CDR1 SQVTM, CDR2 ANQGSEA. This CDR3 spans 13 amino acids. In DNA form, the CDR3 reads TGCACCGCGGCGGGGACAAGTAGAGATACGCAGTATTTT. This codes for CTAAGTSRDTQYF.